This T cell receptor (beta chain) was sequenced for a study of cytomegalovirus exposure and HLA in healthy donors. Concerning this clone itself: Antigen unknown.

Regarding the study as a whole: Differences between HLA loci emerged in a later analysis of TCR association rates, with DRB1 most and HLA-C fewest. TCR beta chain V- and J-gene trimming was linked, in a later analysis, to a missense variant in DCLRE1C. The Asian-associated ancestry cluster reportedly had fewer N-insertions than the approximately 610-donor mean in a later analysis.

The PCR used 60 Vbeta and 13 Jbeta primers. TCRdb keeps only in-frame clones here, not all; method: immunoSEQ multiplex PCR. The sample yields more than 85,000 clones, 60% to 85% seen once. Germline V CDR1 and CDR2: MNHEY, SMNVEV (reference sequence). The ends lost 4 bases at V and 5 bases at J; junction bases unmatched: 4. This CDR3 is built from 13 residues. This TCR came from a woman aged 25 to 39 in good health and CMV-seronegative. This chain uses TRBV27 with TRBJ1-1; TRBD1 matches at 7 bases. The sequenced sample was PBMCs. DNA of the CDR3: TGTGCCAGCAGTTGGACAGGTCAGACTGAAGCTTTCTTT. It encodes CASSWTGQTEAFF.